This T cell receptor beta chain was sequenced for a study of T cell responses to AZD1222 COVID-19 vaccine. This clone appeared a few times. Its antigen is currently unknown. General study points: All repertoire sampling was performed exclusively after the peak T cell response.

Repertoires were generated with immunoSEQ multiplex PCR, while TCRdb's copy carries only in-frame clones and drops some. The data contain more than 150,000 clones, more than 75% of them singletons. The receptor's source is an adult in good health. The input for sequencing was peripheral blood, taken on day 0 of AZD1222 vaccination.

CDR3 residues: CASSRVLAGSTEAFF. CDR3 DNA sequence: TGTGCCAGCAGCCGCGTCCTCGCAGGGAGCACTGAAGCTTTCTTT. The V call is TRBV11-1, the J call TRBJ1-1; a possible D gene is TRBD1 (5 bases). The V gene lost 5 bases and the J gene lost 4 bases, with 17 bases spanning the gap. Per the germline V gene, CDR1 is SGHAT and CDR2 is FQDESV (reference sequence). The CDR3 contains 15 residues.